A selection of T cell receptor beta chains follows, all from one sample in a study of human T cells and chemical hapten exposure. Each CDR3 protein gets one entry after TCRdb re-called the RACE reads with MiXCR. The data show over 85,000 distinct CDR3 sequences, around 12% seen once. The source was whole blood, collected in connection with sensitization to the hapten diphenylcyclopropenone (DPC). Source of these receptors: a woman between 35 and 50 years old with alopecia areata. Some clones in this sample may be carry-over from other donors' samples. Both conserved end residues are part of each CDR3. A clone size is listed for some rows: how often the clone was seen (once, few, many), or a class if it is expanded.

many	TRBV18	CASSPIARGRNTEAFF
.	TRBV11-2	CASSRRQGPFRNTEAFF
many	TRBV2	CARGQAGASYEQYF
.	TRBV12-3/TRBV12-4	CASSRGGHVLSTDTQYF
few	TRBV12-3/TRBV12-4	CASRLGVDTQYF
.	TRBV19	CASISGFSSNQPQHF
.	TRBV12-3/TRBV12-4	CASRVSGGRGNTIYF
.	TRBV5-1	CASSQHGQEETQYF
.	TRBV9	CASSPSPDMNTEAFF
few	TRBV7-2	CASSLQGDSYEQYF
many	TRBV28	CATKTGSMNTEAFF
few	TRBV4-1	CASSQVIQGDYGYTF
.	TRBV4-1	CASSLSGGARPDEQFF
.	TRBV7-9	CASSYGTRNTGELFF
many	TRBV29-1	CSVEDRRGANIQYF
.	TRBV6-5	CASSYGGAHTGELFF
.	TRBV29-1	CSAGQAGGYTF
few	TRBV10-3	CAISGEPEGGNQPQHF
few	TRBV18	CASSAPEGWDTQYF
.	TRBV14	CASSQEAQRGDTQYF
few	TRBV18	CASSLTLADPTDTQYF
.	TRBV9	CASSVGVSVAAQETQYF
few	TRBV27	CASSKPAGGGEQFF
.	TRBV4-1	CASSRLNTGELFF